These 17 T cell receptor beta chains came from one sample sequenced in a study of STAT5B mutations in CD4+ large granular lymphocyte leukemia. Using immunoSEQ multiplex PCR, the repertoire was profiled, and TCRdb retains in-frame clones only, with some absent. The sample shows roughly 23,000 clones, 78% of them seen only once. Sample: CD4+ T cells from blood buffy coats. The receptor source for this set is a human donor in good health.

The CDR3: CAISESREQYF. CDR3 sequence (DNA): TGTGCCATCAGTGAGTCTCGCGAGCAGTACTTC. The chain combines TRBV10-3 with TRBJ2-5; D gene uncertain. The J call may be wrong; the DNA end is better matched by TRBJ2-7. This CDR3 spans 11 amino acids. Germline-derived CDR1 and CDR2 are ENHRY and SYGVKD.

This sequence joins TRBV7-2 and TRBJ1-2, with 9 bases lining up with TRBD1. The CDR3 is 13 residues long. Trimming took 5 bases from V and 5 from J; bases not matched to a gene: 3. Germline V gene sequence: CDR1 SGHTA, CDR2 FQGNSA. The CDR3 DNA follows: TGTGCCAGCAGCGTGGGACAGGGATATGGCTACACCTTC. It is translated as CASSVGQGYGYTF. Combining the CDR3 with reference TRBV7-2 and TRBJ1-2 gives the whole variable domain GAGVSQSPSNKVTEKGKDVELRCDPISGHTALYWYRQSLGQGLEFLIYFQGNSAPDKSGLPSDRFSAERTGGSVSTLTIQRTQQEDSAVYLCASSVGQGYGYTFGSGTRLTVV.

V is TRBV7-8 and J is TRBJ2-3, with 10 nucleotides matching TRBD2. Trimming took 1 base from V and 3 from J; bases not matched to a gene: 7. Germline V lookup: CDR1 SGHVS, CDR2 FQNEAQ. The CDR3 sequence is 17 residues long. The CDR3 loop is CASSLEKRGGRTDTQYF. CDR3 in DNA: TGTGCCAGCAGCTTAGAGAAGCGGGGGGGCCGAACAGATACGCAGTATTTT.

The rearrangement joins TRBV6-5 to TRBJ2-1; TRBD2 agrees at 11 bases. Trimming at V came to 4 bases and at J to 9 bases, leaving 11 bases not matched to a gene. The germline V gene has CDR1 MNHEY and CDR2 SVGAGI. The CDR3 runs to 16 residues. CDR3 DNA sequence: TGTGCCAGCAGTTTCCTCACTAGCGGGAGCGGGGGTGAGCAGTTCTTC. It codes for CASSFLTSGSGGEQFF.

The chain combines TRBV13 with TRBJ2-1; D could derive from TRBD1 or TRBD2 (6 bases each). There are 14 residues in the CDR3. Germline V gene data show CDR1 as PRHDT and CDR2 as FYEKMQ (reference sequence). V lost 7 bases and J 8 bases, leaving 18 bases between the germline ends. The DNA of the CDR3 is TGTGCCAGCACCCGGGGACTCAGGGGCGATGAGCAGTTCTTC. It encodes CASTRGLRGDEQFF.

Comment on this clone: The junction shows a germline mismatch at one end, possibly a read error. This chain joins TRBV7-7 and TRBJ2-3, with TRBD2 matching over 8 bases. The germline V gene encodes CDR1 SSHAT and CDR2 FNYEAQ (reference sequence). The CDR3 is 14 amino acids. The CDR3 protein is CASSEGLALDTQYF. As DNA, the CDR3 is TGTGCTAGCAGCGAAGGACTAGCCTTAGATACGCAGTATTTT.

The chain recombines TRBV7-2 with TRBJ1-1; no clear D. The CDR3 has 14 residues. Germline-derived CDR1 and CDR2 are SGHTA and FQGNSA. Trimming took off 3 bases at V and 0 bases at J, with 8 bases between the two ends. CDR3 sequence: CASSFGQLNTEAFF. Written as DNA, the CDR3 is TGTGCCAGCAGCTTTGGCCAGCTGAACACTGAAGCTTTCTTT.

The chain uses TRBV5-1 and TRBJ1-1; 8 bases are a match to TRBD1. V was pared by 3 bases and J by 4 bases, with 8 bases of the junction left unmatched. The CDR3 covers 15 residues. The germline V gene has CDR1 SGHRS and CDR2 YFSETQ. The CDR3 region has the DNA TGCGCCAGCAGCTATGGAGGACAGGGATTCACTGAAGCTTTCTTT. It is translated as CASSYGGQGFTEAFF.

The sample holds one count of this clone. The chain couples TRBV28 to TRBJ1-2; D may be TRBD1 (6 bases). Germline V gene sequence: CDR1 MDHEN, CDR2 SYDVKM. The CDR3 contains 15 residues. V lost 5 bases, J lost 3 bases, and 16 bases lay in between. The CDR3 spells CASSRLTGLDYGYTF. In DNA form, the CDR3 reads TGTGCCAGCAGTCGCTTGACAGGACTCGACTATGGCTACACCTTC.

V is TRBV30 and J is TRBJ2-3; no clear D gene. The CDR3 length is 14 residues. The germline V and J ends were trimmed by 3 bases and 1 base, with 11 bases remaining between them. CDR1 and CDR2 (germline): GTSNPN, SVGIG (reference sequence). The CDR3 region is CAWSAWSGTDTQYF. CDR3 sequence (DNA): TGTGCCTGGAGCGCCTGGAGCGGCACAGATACGCAGTATTTT.

Concerning this clone itself: An end of the junction differs from the germline gene, which may be a read error. The V call is TRBV6-6, the J call TRBJ1-1; possibly TRBD1 for D (5 bases). The CDR3 length is 15 residues. Germline CDR1 is MNHNY and CDR2 is SVGAGI (reference sequence). The CDR3 loop is CASSQHGAENTKAFF. CDR3 sequence (DNA): TGTGCCAGCAGTCAGCATGGGGCAGAGAACACTAAAGCTTTCTTT.

V and J are TRBV6-4 and TRBJ2-7; tentative D call: TRBD2 (6 bases). Germline-derived CDR1 and CDR2 are MRHNA and SNTAGT. V was shortened by 6 bases and J by 7 bases, with 16 bases between the two germline ends. This CDR3 contains 13 residues. The CDR3 nucleotides read TGTGCCAGCAGAGGGGACTCCGTAGAAGAGCAGTACTTC. Amino acids: CASRGDSVEEQYF.

The rearrangement uses TRBV10-3 and TRBJ1-1; a weak D match, TRBD1 (6 bases). Germline values: CDR1 ENHRY, CDR2 SYGVKD. The V end was cut by 0 bases, the J end by 0 bases, with 8 bases between. CDR3 size: 15 residues. CDR3 sequence reads: CAISESQGLNTEAFF. In DNA, the CDR3 is TGTGCCATCAGTGAGTCCCAGGGGTTGAACACTGAAGCTTTCTTT.

The CDR3 loop reads CASSQGQGGTYEQYF. The CDR3 DNA sequence: TGCGCCAGCAGCCAAGGACAGGGAGGCACCTACGAGCAGTACTTC. The chain is built from TRBV4-1 and TRBJ2-7; perhaps TRBD1 as D (7 bases). V lost 1 base and J 2 bases, leaving 12 bases between the germline ends. CDR3 size: 15 residues. Germline V CDR1 and CDR2: MGHRA, YSYEKL.

The genes are TRBV5-1 and TRBJ1-4; D is undetermined. The ends were cut back, 0 bases at V and 4 bases at J, with 7 bases in the middle. CDR3 length: 14 residues. Germline V lookup: CDR1 SGHRS, CDR2 YFSETQ. The CDR3: CASSLEQLNEKLFF. CDR3 bases: TGCGCCAGCAGCTTGGAACAGCTTAATGAAAAACTGTTTTTT.

The V gene is TRBV28, the J gene TRBJ2-7; 7 nucleotides align to TRBD1. Germline V lookup: CDR1 MDHEN, CDR2 SYDVKM. The ends lost 5 bases at V and 0 bases at J; junction bases unmatched: 7. This CDR3 contains 15 residues. This CDR3 is CASSGQALNSYEQYF. The CDR3 DNA reads TGTGCCAGCAGTGGACAGGCCCTTAACTCCTACGAGCAGTACTTC.

Turning to this clone: The junction and the germline gene differ at one end; a read error may be behind it. The V and J genes are TRBV7-2 and TRBJ2-7, with TRBD1 matching 7 bases. CDR3 length: 11 amino acids. Germline V lookup: CDR1 SGHTA, CDR2 FQGNSA. CDR3: CASSILGTASF. CDR3 DNA: TGTGCCAGCAGCATACTCGGGACAGCTTCTTTC.